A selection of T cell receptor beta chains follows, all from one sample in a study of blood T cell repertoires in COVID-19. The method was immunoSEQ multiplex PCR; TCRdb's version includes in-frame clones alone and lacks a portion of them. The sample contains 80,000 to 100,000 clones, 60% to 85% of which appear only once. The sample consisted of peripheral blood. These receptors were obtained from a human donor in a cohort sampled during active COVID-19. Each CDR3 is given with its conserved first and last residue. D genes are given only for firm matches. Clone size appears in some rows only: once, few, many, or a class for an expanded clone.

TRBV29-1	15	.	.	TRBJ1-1	TGCAGCGTTGAATTGGCGGAGGTCCCCGGGTCTGAAGCTTTCTTT	CSVELAEVPGSEAFF
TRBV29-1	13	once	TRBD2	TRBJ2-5	TGCAGCGTGCAGACTAGGGGAGGGGAGACCCAGTACTTC	CSVQTRGGETQYF
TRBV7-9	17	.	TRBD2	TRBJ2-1	TGTGCCAGCAGCCCTAGCGGGGGGCCCAACTCCTACAATGAGCAGTTCTTC	CASSPSGGPNSYNEQFF
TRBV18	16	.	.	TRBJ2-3	TGTGCCAGCTCACCGCGGGGAGGGGGTAGCACAGATACGCAGTATTTT	CASSPRGGGSTDTQYF
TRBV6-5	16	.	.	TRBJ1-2	TGTGCCAGCAGTTACTCGGGTGGCAGGGGATCTCGGGGCTACACCTTC	CASSYSGGRGSRGYTF
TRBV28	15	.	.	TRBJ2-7	TGTGCCAGCAGTTTCGGGGGGCCGCGTACCTACGAGCAGTACTTC	CASSFGGPRTYEQYF
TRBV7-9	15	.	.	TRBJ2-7	TGTGCCAGCAGCTCACGGAGACAGGTCTCCTACGAGCAGTACTTC	CASSSRRQVSYEQYF
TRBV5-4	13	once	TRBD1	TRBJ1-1	TGTGCCAGCAGCTTGGACGGACAGGGGAAAGCTTTCTTT	CASSLDGQGKAFF
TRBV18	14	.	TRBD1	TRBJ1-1	TGTGCCAGCTCACCACTACAGGGGGCCACTGAAGCTTTCTTT	CASSPLQGATEAFF
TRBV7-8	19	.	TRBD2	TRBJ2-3	TGTGCCAGCAGCTTAGAGTTAGGGTCGACGGGAGGATACACAGATACGCAGTATTTT	CASSLELGSTGGYTDTQYF
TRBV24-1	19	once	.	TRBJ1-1	TGTGCCACCAGTGATTTGGCAACTAGGGCAGTTTTACTGAACACTGAAGCTTTCTTT	CATSDLATRAVLLNTEAFF
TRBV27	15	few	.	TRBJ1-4	TGTGCCAGCAGTTTATACGGGACAATAGATGAAAAACTGTTTTTT	CASSLYGTIDEKLFF
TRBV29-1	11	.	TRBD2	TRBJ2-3	TGCAGCATGACTAGCGGGGATACGCAGTATTTT	CSMTSGDTQYF
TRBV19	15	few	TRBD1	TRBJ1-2	TGTGCCAGTAGTCTCGGGCAGGGGGCTTTCTATGGCTACACCTTC	CASSLGQGAFYGYTF
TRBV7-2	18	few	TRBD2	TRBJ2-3	TGTGCCAGCAGCTTAGCTGTAGTGGCGGGAGGGCCGACAGATACGCAGTATTTT	CASSLAVVAGGPTDTQYF
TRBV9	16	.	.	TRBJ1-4	TGTGCCAGCAGCGCGACCGGGACACTCATCGGTGAAAAACTGTTTTTT	CASSATGTLIGEKLFF
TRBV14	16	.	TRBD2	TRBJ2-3	TGTGCCAGCAGCCATGCCGGGACTATTAGCACAGATACGCAGTATTTT	CASSHAGTISTDTQYF
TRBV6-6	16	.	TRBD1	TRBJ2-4	TGTGCCAGCAGTTATTTTGGGGGACAGGGTAGGAACATTCAGTACTTC	CASSYFGGQGRNIQYF
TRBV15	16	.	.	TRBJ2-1	TGTGCCACCAGCAGAGAAGGTATTGACAGGACCAATGAGCAGTTCTTC	CATSREGIDRTNEQFF
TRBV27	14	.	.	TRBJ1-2	TGTGCCAGCAGTTTCTTCCCGGGGAGCTATGGCTACACCTTC	CASSFFPGSYGYTF
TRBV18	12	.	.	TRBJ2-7	TGTGCCAGCTACGACAACTCCTACGAGCAGTACTTC	CASYDNSYEQYF
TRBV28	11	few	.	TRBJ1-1	TGTGCCAGCAACCTCGGCACTGAAGCTTTCTTT	CASNLGTEAFF
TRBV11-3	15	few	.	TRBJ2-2	TGTGCCAGCAGCCTGGGACTCGGCTACACCGGGGAGCTGTTTTTT	CASSLGLGYTGELFF
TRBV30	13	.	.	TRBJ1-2	TGTGCCTGGAGACCCGACAGCCACTATGGCTACACCTTC	CAWRPDSHYGYTF
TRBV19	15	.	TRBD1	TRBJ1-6	TGTGCCAGTAGTGACCAGGGGGCCCATAATTCACCCCTCCACTTT	CASSDQGAHNSPLHF
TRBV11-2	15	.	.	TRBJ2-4	TGTGCCAGCAGCCTGGGGCAGGGGGCCAAAAACATTCAGTACTTC	CASSLGQGAKNIQYF
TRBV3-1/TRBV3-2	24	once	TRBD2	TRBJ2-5	TGTGCCAGCAGCCAAGATCTTCCAACCATACCTAAGGGGGTAGCGGGATGGGTGGAAGAGACCCAGTACTTC	CASSQDLPTIPKGVAGWVEETQYF
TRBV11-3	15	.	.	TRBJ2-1	TGTGCCAGCAGCTTAAGGAGGGGTCCCTACAATGAGCAGTTCTTC	CASSLRRGPYNEQFF
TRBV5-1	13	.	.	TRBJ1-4	TGCGCCAGCAGCTTGGCGGGGAACGAAAAACTGTTTTTT	CASSLAGNEKLFF
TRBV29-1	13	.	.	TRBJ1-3	TGCAGCGTTGGCATGAGCTCTGGAAACACCATATATTTT	CSVGMSSGNTIYF
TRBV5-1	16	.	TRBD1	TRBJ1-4	TGCGCCAGCAGCGATACAGGGGTCGGGACTAATGAAAAACTGTTTTTT	CASSDTGVGTNEKLFF
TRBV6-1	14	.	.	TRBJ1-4	TGTGCCAGCAGTGATCAGTGGCCTAATGAAAAACTGTTTTTT	CASSDQWPNEKLFF
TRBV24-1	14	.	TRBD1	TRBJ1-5	TGTGCCACCAGAGGACAGGGGCAAGGACAGCCCCAGCATTTT	CATRGQGQGQPQHF
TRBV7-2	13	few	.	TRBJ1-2	TGTGCCAGCAGCTTATATGGGGGCTTTGGCTACACCTTC	CASSLYGGFGYTF
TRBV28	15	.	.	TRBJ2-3	TGTGCCAGCAGTTTACCAAGCACTAGCACAGATACGCAGTATTTT	CASSLPSTSTDTQYF
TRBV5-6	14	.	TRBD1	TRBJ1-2	TGTGCCAGCAGCTTGGGGGACAGGCTCTATGGCTACACCTTC	CASSLGDRLYGYTF
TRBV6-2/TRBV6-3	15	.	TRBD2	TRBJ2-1	TGTGCCAGCAGCCTAGCGGGAATTCCTGACAATGAGCAGTTCTTC	CASSLAGIPDNEQFF
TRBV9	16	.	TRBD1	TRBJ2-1	TGTGCCAGCAGCGTAGGGGGGACAGGGAACCACAATGAGCAGTTCTTC	CASSVGGTGNHNEQFF
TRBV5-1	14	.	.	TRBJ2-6	TGCGCCAGCAGCCCGAGTTCTGGGGCCAACGTCCTGACTTTC	CASSPSSGANVLTF
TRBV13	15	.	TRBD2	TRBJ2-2	TGTGCCAGCAGCGGAAGCGGGAGCTACACCGGGGAGCTGTTTTTT	CASSGSGSYTGELFF
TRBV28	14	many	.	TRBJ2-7	TGTGCCAGCAGCTCTTTACAGGGCTCCTACGAGCAGTACTTC	CASSSLQGSYEQYF
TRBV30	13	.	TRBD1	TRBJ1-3	TGTGCCGGCGACAGGGGGCCGGGAAACACCATATATTTT	CAGDRGPGNTIYF
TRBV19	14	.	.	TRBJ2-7	TGTGCCAGTAGTATACTGGGCCTCTCCTACGAGCAGTACTTC	CASSILGLSYEQYF
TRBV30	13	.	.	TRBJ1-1	TGTGCCTGGAGTGTGTGGCAGAACACTGAAGCTTTCTTT	CAWSVWQNTEAFF
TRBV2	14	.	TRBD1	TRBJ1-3	TGTGCCAGAAATACAGGGGACTCTGGAAACACCATATATTTT	CARNTGDSGNTIYF
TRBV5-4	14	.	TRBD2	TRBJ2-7	TGTGCCAGCACCGATAGCGGGGGGGCCTACGAGCAGTACTTC	CASTDSGGAYEQYF
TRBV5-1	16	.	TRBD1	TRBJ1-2	TGCGCCAGCAGCTTCCAGACAGGGGGAAATGGCTATGGCTACACCTTC	CASSFQTGGNGYGYTF
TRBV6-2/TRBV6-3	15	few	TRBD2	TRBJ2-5	TGTGCCAGCAGTTCCTTCGGGGGGGCAGGAGAGACCCAGTACTTC	CASSSFGGAGETQYF
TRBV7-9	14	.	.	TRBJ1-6	TGTGCCAGCAATCGGATACAGAGTAATTCACCCCTCCACTTT	CASNRIQSNSPLHF
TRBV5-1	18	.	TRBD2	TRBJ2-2	TGCGCCAGCAGCCCCCCGAGGGGACTAGCGGGAGCCACCGGGGAGCTGTTTTTT	CASSPPRGLAGATGELFF
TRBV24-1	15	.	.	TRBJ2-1	TGTGCCACCAGTGGGACAGCGAACTCCTACAATGAGCAGTTCTTC	CATSGTANSYNEQFF
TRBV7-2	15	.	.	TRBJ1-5	TGTGCCAGCAGCTCAGGGGTGGTGGGCAATCAGCCCCAGCATTTT	CASSSGVVGNQPQHF
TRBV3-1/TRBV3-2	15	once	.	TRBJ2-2	TGTGCCAGCAGCCAGGCGGGGGCTAACACCGGGGAGCTGTTTTTT	CASSQAGANTGELFF
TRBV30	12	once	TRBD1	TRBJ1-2	TGTGCCTGGAGTCGGACAGGGGTCCCCTACACCTTC	CAWSRTGVPYTF
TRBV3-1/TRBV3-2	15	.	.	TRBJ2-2	TGTGCCAGCAGCCTCGGGACACCGAACACCGGGGAGCTGTTTTTT	CASSLGTPNTGELFF
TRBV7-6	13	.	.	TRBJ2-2	TGTGCCAGCAGCTTATACATCACCGGGGAGCTGTTTTTT	CASSLYITGELFF
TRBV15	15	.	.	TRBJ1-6	TGTGCCACCAGCAGTCTGGCGGGGGGGAATTCACCCCTCCACTTT	CATSSLAGGNSPLHF